Below are 21 T cell receptor beta chains sequenced from a single sample in a study of blood T cell repertoires in COVID-19. Some clones are missing from TCRdb's copy, which holds only in-frame ones; the method was immunoSEQ multiplex PCR. The sample consists of about half a million clones, roughly 85% of them appearing once. The sequencing sample was made of peripheral blood. These receptors all come from a human donor in a cohort sampled during active COVID-19.

The V call is TRBV30, the J call TRBJ2-3, with D perhaps matching TRBD2 (5 bases). CDR1 and CDR2 from the germline V gene are GTSNPN and SVGIG (reference sequence). The CDR3 spans 15 residues. The V and J ends lost 0 bases and 2 bases respectively, with 12 bases between them. The CDR3 reads CAWSVRLADTDTQYF. CDR3 in DNA: TGTGCCTGGAGTGTACGGCTAGCAGACACAGATACGCAGTATTTT.

V and J are TRBV7-6 and TRBJ1-2, with TRBD1 identical over 12 bases. This CDR3 is 16 amino acids long. The trim removed 5 bases at V and 1 base at J, leaving 5 bases unmatched. Germline V gene sequence: CDR1 SGHVS, CDR2 FNYEAQ. The CDR3 here is CASSPGQGALNYGYTF. The CDR3 DNA reads TGTGCCAGCAGCCCGGGACAGGGGGCCCTTAACTATGGCTACACCTTC.

The chain combines TRBV16 with TRBJ1-2, with 12 bases aligning to TRBD1. V was pared by 4 bases and J by 0 bases, with 12 bases of the junction left unmatched. This CDR3 spans 19 amino acids. The germline V gene has CDR1 KGHSY and CDR2 FQNENV. For the CDR3, the DNA is TGTGCCAGCAGCCCGGCCGGGACAGGGGGCCGGCGGGCTAACTATGGCTACACCTTC. The encoded protein is CASSPAGTGGRRANYGYTF. The full variable domain, completed using reference TRBV16 and TRBJ1-2, is GEEVAQTPKHLVRGEGQKAKLYCAPIKGHSYVFWYQQVLKNEFKFLISFQNENVFDETGMPKERFSAKCLPNSPCSLEIQATKLEDSAVYFCASSPAGTGGRRANYGYTFGSGTRLTVV.

The rearrangement uses TRBV5-8 and TRBJ2-1; 9 positions agree with TRBD2. V was clipped by 2 bases and J by 5 bases; unmatched bases: 11. This CDR3 spans 17 amino acids. Germline CDR1 SGHTS, CDR2 YDEGEE. The CDR3 DNA reads as TGTGCCAGCAGCTTTTGGGTAGCGGGAGATAGGGACAATGAGCAGTTCTTC. It specifies CASSFWVAGDRDNEQFF.

Comment on this clone: A much bigger clone sits one base away, suggesting this may be a read error. The chain links TRBV2 to TRBJ1-4; D is possibly TRBD1 (6 bases). This CDR3 spans 14 amino acids. V lost 6 bases and J lost 0, with 8 bases in between. The V gene's germline CDR1 is SNHLY and CDR2 FYNNEI. The CDR3 coding sequence is TGTGCCAGCAGCCCAGGGGCAACTAATGAAAAACTGTTTTTT. Its translation: CASSPGATNEKLFF. Together with reference TRBV2 and TRBJ1-4, the CDR3 gives the full variable domain: EPEVTQTPSHQVTQMGQEVILRCVPISNHLYFYWYRQILGQKVEFLVSFYNNEISEKSEIFDDQFSVERPDGSNFTLKIRSTKLEDSAMYFCASSPGATNEKLFFGSGTQLSVL.

This sequence joins TRBV9 and TRBJ1-1; D not certain. This CDR3 has 13 residues. CDR1 and CDR2 from the germline V gene are SGDLS and YYNGEE. V was trimmed by 7 bases and J by 0 bases, leaving 10 bases between them. CDR3 loop: CASSEGMNTEAFF. Here the CDR3 DNA reads TGTGCCAGCTCAGAGGGAATGAACACTGAAGCTTTCTTT.

The genes are TRBV25-1 and TRBJ1-2; D remains unclear. CDR1 is MGHDK, CDR2 SYGVNS, per germline. This CDR3 is built from 13 residues. V gave up 5 bases and J gave up 10 bases, with 17 bases separating them. The DNA for the CDR3 is TGTGCCAGCAGTACAGTTGGAGGAAGCGACTACACCTTC. Its protein is CASSTVGGSDYTF.

This chain joins TRBV11-2 and TRBJ1-1; 8 bases agree with TRBD1. Trimming removed 4 bases from V and 4 bases from J; junction bases left unmatched: 5. The CDR3 loop spans 14 amino acids. The germline V gene encodes CDR1 SGHAT and CDR2 FQNNGV. Here the CDR3 reads CASSSTTGGTEAFF. The CDR3 DNA reads as TGTGCCAGCAGCTCAACTACAGGGGGCACTGAAGCTTTCTTT.

The V call is TRBV7-9, the J call TRBJ2-7; 7 positions match TRBD2. CDR1 and CDR2 (germline): SEHNR, FQNEAQ (reference sequence). V dropped 6 bases and J dropped 8; count of bases not matched to a gene: 10. The CDR3 length is 13 residues. As DNA, the CDR3 is TGTGCCAGCAGTTCGGGACTAATCGACCAGCAGTACTTC. It specifies CASSSGLIDQQYF.

The CDR3 loop is CASSAGTGFVYEQYF. The DNA for the CDR3 is TGTGCCAGCAGCGCCGGAACAGGGTTTGTCTACGAGCAGTACTTC. The chain has TRBV2 and TRBJ2-7; tentative D call: TRBD1 (6 bases). Per the germline V gene, CDR1 is SNHLY and CDR2 is FYNNEI. With 6 bases removed from V and 3 bases from J, the gap between germline ends came to 18 bases. The length of the CDR3 is 15 residues. Based on the CDR3 plus reference TRBV2 and TRBJ2-7, the full variable domain is EPEVTQTPSHQVTQMGQEVILRCVPISNHLYFYWYRQILGQKVEFLVSFYNNEISEKSEIFDDQFSVERPDGSNFTLKIRSTKLEDSAMYFCASSAGTGFVYEQYFGPGTRLTVT.

This sequence joins TRBV5-1 and TRBJ1-2, with a weak D call TRBD1 (6 bases). The CDR3 extends over 15 amino acids. V was shortened by 1 base and J by 5 bases, with 15 bases between the two germline ends. Per the germline V gene, CDR1 is SGHRS and CDR2 is YFSETQ. The CDR3 DNA sequence: TGCGCCAGCAGCTTGACACAGGGAGTTGGATATGGCTACACCTTC. Amino acids: CASSLTQGVGYGYTF.

This chain joins TRBV5-4 and TRBJ1-6; D is unclear. The CDR3 length is 14 residues. V was cut by 0 bases and J by 9 bases, with 10 bases left in between. In germline, CDR1 is SGHNT, CDR2 YYREEE (reference sequence). The CDR3 spells CASSLVGDASPLHF. CDR3 nucleotides: TGTGCCAGCAGCTTGGTTGGAGACGCTTCACCCCTCCACTTT.

The chain employs TRBV29-1 and TRBJ1-3; D possibly corresponds to TRBD1 (5 bases). Germline CDR1 and CDR2: SQVTM and ANQGSEA. The CDR3 consists of 14 residues. Trimming stripped 0 bases from V and 4 bases from J, with 10 bases between. CDR3 sequence: CSVEDVDMGNTIYF. CDR3 bases: TGCAGCGTTGAAGATGTGGACATGGGAAACACCATATATTTT.

The rearrangement joins TRBV6-2 or TRBV6-3 to TRBJ2-7, with 7 bases identical to TRBD2. After removal of 2 bases from V and 0 bases from J, the junction contained 10 bases not matched to a gene. The CDR3 totals 17 residues. Per germline, CDR1 MNHEY and CDR2 SVGEGT. CDR3 loop: CASSYRMGGVHSYEQYF. CDR3 bases: TGTGCCAGCAGTTACCGAATGGGAGGGGTCCACTCCTACGAGCAGTACTTC.

The chain joins TRBV5-1 to TRBJ1-1; D is possibly TRBD1 (5 bases). Trimming removed 4 bases from V and 6 bases from J, with 10 bases in between. Germline-derived CDR1 and CDR2 are SGHRS and YFSETQ. This CDR3 has 12 amino acids. CDR3 amino acids: CASSGRGPEAFF. The CDR3, as DNA: TGCGCCAGCAGCGGAAGGGGCCCTGAAGCTTTCTTT.

This chain links TRBV19 with TRBJ2-2, with 9 positions matching TRBD1. V was pared by 3 bases and J by 4 bases, with 12 bases of the junction left unmatched. Germline lookup yields CDR1 LNHDA and CDR2 SQIVND (reference sequence). The length of the CDR3 is 18 residues. The CDR3 DNA sequence: TGTGCCAGTAGTATGGGAACGCTGGGGACAGGGCGCACCGGGGAGCTGTTTTTT. It encodes CASSMGTLGTGRTGELFF.

The chain is built from TRBV5-1 and TRBJ2-1; D might be TRBD1 (6 bases). The V and J ends lost 2 bases and 5 bases respectively, with 23 bases between them. The CDR3 has 18 residues. CDR1 and CDR2 from the germline V gene are SGHRS and YFSETQ. The CDR3 nucleotides are TGCGCCAGCAGCTTACTCACAGGGTACGACGTCGCTGACAATGAGCAGTTCTTC. It is translated as CASSLLTGYDVADNEQFF. The full variable domain, rest sourced from reference TRBV5-1 and TRBJ2-1, is KAGVTQTPRYLIKTRGQQVTLSCSPISGHRSVSWYQQTPGQGLQFLFEYFSETQRNKGNFPGRFSGRQFSNSRSEMNVSTLELGDSALYLCASSLLTGYDVADNEQFFGPGTRLTVL.

The genes are TRBV6-2 or TRBV6-3 and TRBJ2-1, with 8 bases lining up with TRBD2. Germline V CDR1 and CDR2: MNHEY, SVGEGT. The CDR3 extends over 16 amino acids. J gave up 2 bases and V 4 bases, and 7 bases lay outside the gene matches. CDR3 loop: CASSSKRERTYNEQFF. The CDR3 DNA reads as TGTGCCAGCAGTTCGAAGCGGGAGAGGACCTACAATGAGCAGTTCTTC.

The chain has TRBV2 and TRBJ1-3; 9 bases fit TRBD1. Germline V CDR1 and CDR2: SNHLY, FYNNEI. Losses at the gene ends were 4 bases for V and 2 bases for J; bases not matched to a gene: 3. The CDR3 loop spans 15 amino acids. CDR3 sequence (DNA): TGTGCCAGCAGTGGGGACAGGGCAACTGGAAACACCATATATTTT. Translation: CASSGDRATGNTIYF.

The table lists this clone with a count of one. The sample contains more than one DNA sequence encoding this CDR3. V is TRBV19 and J is TRBJ2-2; possibly TRBD1 for D (5 bases). The CDR3 runs 14 residues. V was clipped by 6 bases and J by 1 base, with 9 bases between them. Germline V CDR1 and CDR2: LNHDA, SQIVND (reference sequence). The CDR3 is CASRNRGNTGELFF. CDR3 nucleotide sequence: TGTGCCAGTAGAAATAGGGGGAACACCGGGGAGCTGTTTTTT.

The chain links TRBV3-1 (or the pseudogene TRBV3-2) to TRBJ1-2, with D maybe TRBD1 (5 bases). The germline V and J ends were trimmed by 3 bases and 3 bases, with 11 bases remaining between them. This CDR3 has 14 amino acids. CDR1 and CDR2 from the germline V gene are LGHDT and YNNKEL (reference sequence). CDR3 nucleotide sequence: TGTGCCAGCAGCCAGCAGGGCAGGGACTATGGCTACACCTTC. Its translation is CASSQQGRDYGYTF.